Following are 8 T cell receptor beta chains from one sample sequenced in a study of T cells in localized non-small cell lung cancer. Data came from immunoSEQ multiplex PCR; TCRdb stores just in-frame clones and leaves some out. The data contain about 21,000 clones, 85% to 90% of them singletons. Sequences were derived from PBMCs, sampled before any cancer treatment. The receptors were gathered from a woman aged 35 to 69 with stage II squamous cell lung carcinoma.

The V gene is TRBV18, the J gene TRBJ2-5; D may correspond to TRBD1 or TRBD2 (5 bases each). V was trimmed by 5 bases and J by 4 bases, leaving 11 bases between them. CDR3 length equals 13 residues. The germline V gene has CDR1 KGHSH and CDR2 LQKENI. CDR3: CASSGGARETQYF. CDR3 sequence (DNA): TGTGCCAGCTCAGGGGGTGCACGAGAGACCCAGTACTTC.

This clone has more than one count but fewer than ten. The chain couples TRBV11-3 to TRBJ1-1, with 8 bases that match TRBD1. CDR1 is SGHNT and CDR2 is YENEEA in the germline V gene. The V and J ends lost 0 bases and 3 bases, in that order; junction bases with no gene match: 3. The CDR3 runs 15 residues. The CDR3: CASSLDQGADTEAFF. The CDR3, as DNA: TGTGCCAGCAGCTTAGACCAGGGGGCGGACACTGAAGCTTTCTTT.

The rearrangement uses TRBV2 and TRBJ2-7; weak D call: TRBD1 (6 bases). V lost 6 bases, J lost 7 bases, and 13 bases lay in between. CDR1 and CDR2 (germline): SNHLY, FYNNEI. The CDR3 is 12 residues long. CDR3 region: CASRAQGQEQYF. The CDR3 DNA reads TGTGCCAGCAGGGCTCAGGGACAAGAGCAGTACTTC.

J is TRBJ1-2 and V is TRBV6-5, with D tentatively TRBD1 (5 bases). Trimming removed 8 bases from V and 6 bases from J, with 19 bases in between. Germline loops: CDR1 MNHEY, CDR2 SVGAGI. The CDR3 extends over 14 amino acids. CDR3 region: CASLPGRGHNGYTF. DNA for the CDR3: TGTGCCAGCTTACCAGGGAGGGGCCACAATGGCTACACCTTC.

V is TRBV29-1 and J is TRBJ2-3; the D gene is possibly TRBD2 (6 bases). The V gene lost 5 bases and the J gene lost 3 bases, with 12 bases spanning the gap. CDR1 SQVTM and CDR2 ANQGSEA come from the germline V gene. This CDR3 comprises 13 residues. The CDR3, as DNA: TGCAGCGTTAGGGCGGGGATAACAGATACGCAGTATTTT. Translation gives CSVRAGITDTQYF.

This clone was recorded once. The chain uses TRBV18 and TRBJ1-5, with 7 bases that match TRBD1. The CDR3 consists of 14 residues. CDR1 is KGHSH, CDR2 LQKENI, per germline. J lost 4 bases, V lost 3 bases, and 3 bases had no gene match. CDR3 DNA: TGTGCCAGCTCACCGGGACAGCCTAATCAGCCCCAGCATTTT. As protein: CASSPGQPNQPQHF.

The V call is TRBV18, the J call TRBJ2-4; D is unresolved. The length of the CDR3 is 15 residues. CDR1 is KGHSH and CDR2 is LQKENI in the germline V gene. The ends were cut back, 0 bases at V and 7 bases at J, with 13 bases in the middle. In DNA form, the CDR3 reads TGTGCCAGCTCACCACCACTTAGGTCCCTGAACATTCAGTACTTC. It yields the protein CASSPPLRSLNIQYF.

The chain is built from TRBV7-9 and TRBJ1-2; D unresolved. CDR1 and CDR2 from the germline V gene are SEHNR and FQNEAQ (reference sequence). Trimming removed 3 bases at V and 6 bases at J, with 8 bases between. This CDR3 is 12 amino acids long. For the CDR3, the DNA is TGTGCCAGCAGCTTTGGGGTCCATGGCTACACCTTC. Protein: CASSFGVHGYTF. Filled out from reference TRBV7-9 and TRBJ1-2, the complete variable domain reads DTGVSQNPRHKITKRGQNVTFRCDPISEHNRLYWYRQTLGQGPEFLTYFQNEAQLEKSRLLSDRFSAERPKGSFSTLEIQRTEQGDSAMYLCASSFGVHGYTFGSGTRLTVV.